This T cell receptor beta chain originates from a study of molecular identifiers for immune sequencing clone quantification. TCRdb re-analysed the PCR reads in MiXCR, keeping a single row per CDR3 protein. The sample holds 400,000 to 600,000 distinct CDR3 sequences, 20% to 25% seen once. This CDR3 is 17 amino acids long. With V trimmed by 0 bases and J by 0 bases, 5 bases remained unmatched. Sample: naive CD8+ T cells from blood, with Jurkat cell RNA spiked in. Subset reported: FACS-sorted CD8+CD4-CCR7+CD45RA+ naive T cells. The rearrangement links TRBV12-3 or TRBV12-4 to TRBJ2-4; 7 positions match TRBD2. This clonotype was sampled from a human donor in good health. Some libraries in this study had Jurkat cell RNA spiked in. CDR3 protein: CASSLAWEGLAKNIQYF. The CDR3 coding sequence is TGTGCCAGCAGTTTAGCGTGGGAGGGGCTAGCCAAAAACATTCAGTACTTC.